These 16 T cell receptor beta chains came from one sample sequenced in a study of blood T cell repertoires in COVID-19. This table comes from immunoSEQ multiplex PCR, and its TCRdb copy is limited to in-frame clones, with some not included. The sample consists of about 250,000 clones, 70% to 90% of them appearing once. Sequences were obtained from peripheral blood. All receptors come from a woman under 40 with COVID-19, enrolled during active disease.

The J gene is TRBJ1-1, the V gene TRBV10-2; a weak D match, TRBD1 (6 bases). V was clipped by 4 bases and J by 11 bases, with 23 bases between them. Germline lookup yields CDR1 WSHSY and CDR2 SAAADI. The CDR3 is 15 residues long. CDR3 coding DNA: TGCGCCAGCAGTGGGAGCTCGGGGGGCCGTGGAGGGGCTTTCTTT. Translation gives CASSGSSGGRGGAFF.

The V and J genes are TRBV27 and TRBJ1-1, with 9 bases matching TRBD1. The germline gives CDR1 MNHEY, CDR2 SMNVEV (reference sequence). J gave up 0 bases and V 4 bases, and 6 bases lay outside the gene matches. The CDR3 sequence is 16 residues long. CDR3 DNA: TGTGCCAGCAGTTCCCCGGGACAGGGACTGAACACTGAAGCTTTCTTT. It is translated as CASSSPGQGLNTEAFF.

This chain uses TRBV11-2 with TRBJ2-1; TRBD1 is a possible D gene (5 bases). Germline values: CDR1 SGHAT, CDR2 FQNNGV. Between the trimmed V and J ends, which lost 0 bases and 12 bases, there was a span of 12 bases. This CDR3 spans 13 amino acids. In nucleotides, the CDR3 is TGTGCCAGCAGCTTAGATAGCCGACAGTTGCAGTTCTTC. Translated: CASSLDSRQLQFF.

The chain employs TRBV9 and TRBJ2-3, with D unclear. V dropped 3 bases and J dropped 2 bases, with 4 bases sitting between them. The CDR3 runs 12 residues. The germline gives CDR1 SGDLS, CDR2 YYNGEE. CDR3 protein: CASSGDTDTQYF. CDR3 DNA: TGTGCCAGCAGCGGCGACACAGATACGCAGTATTTT.

The V and J genes are TRBV28 and TRBJ1-1, with 7 bases matching TRBD1. V shed 7 bases and J 4 bases; nucleotides not matched to a gene: 12. The CDR3 is 15 amino acids. The germline V gene has CDR1 MDHEN and CDR2 SYDVKM. CDR3 sequence reads: CASNDGDRAGTEAFF. The CDR3, as DNA: TGTGCCAGCAATGACGGAGACAGGGCCGGCACTGAAGCTTTCTTT. The whole variable domain, filled in from reference TRBV28 and TRBJ1-1, reads DVKVTQSSRYLVKRTGEKVFLECVQDMDHENMFWYRQDPGLGLRLIYFSYDVKMKEKGDIPEGYSVSREKKERFSLILESASTNQTSMYLCASNDGDRAGTEAFFGQGTRLTVV.

The chain uses TRBV2 and TRBJ1-2, with TRBD1 matching 12 bases. Trimming at V came to 5 bases and at J to 7 bases, leaving 5 bases not matched to a gene. This CDR3 region has 14 residues. CDR1 and CDR2 from the germline V gene are SNHLY and FYNNEI. The CDR3 sequence: CASSRDRGLGGYTF. The CDR3 region has the DNA TGTGCCAGCAGTAGGGACAGGGGGCTGGGTGGCTACACCTTC.

CDR3 sequence: CASNLPERTGGLQETQYF. The CDR3 DNA reads as TGTGCCAGCAACCTACCCGAAAGGACAGGCGGCTTACAAGAGACCCAGTACTTC. The chain recombines TRBV7-9 with TRBJ2-5, with TRBD1 identical over 7 bases. CDR1 and CDR2 (germline): SEHNR, FQNEAQ (reference sequence). The CDR3 contains 18 residues. The trim removed 7 bases at V and 2 bases at J, leaving 19 bases unmatched.

This clone has just one count. The genes are TRBV28 and TRBJ2-7; possibly TRBD2 for D (6 bases). This CDR3 is built from 17 residues. The germline CDR1 and CDR2 sequences are MDHEN and SYDVKM. V was shortened by 3 bases and J by 0 bases, with 18 bases between the two germline ends. The CDR3 coding sequence is TGTGCCAGCAGTTTCCCCCCTAGCGTCGCCGCCTCCTACGAGCAGTACTTC. Protein product: CASSFPPSVAASYEQYF. Full variable domain (missing parts from reference TRBV28 and TRBJ2-7): DVKVTQSSRYLVKRTGEKVFLECVQDMDHENMFWYRQDPGLGLRLIYFSYDVKMKEKGDIPEGYSVSREKKERFSLILESASTNQTSMYLCASSFPPSVAASYEQYFGPGTRLTVT.

This clone turned up a few times. The chain joins TRBV11-3 to TRBJ1-3; D is unclear. In germline, CDR1 is SGHNT, CDR2 YENEEA. The CDR3 length is 13 residues. V was shortened by 7 bases and J by 4 bases, with 11 bases between the two germline ends. The CDR3 reads CASNPSSGNTIYF. The CDR3 DNA is TGTGCCAGCAATCCCTCGTCGGGAAACACCATATATTTT.

The chain employs TRBV6-1 and TRBJ2-3, with D possibly being TRBD2 (6 bases). The V end lost 4 bases, the J end lost 0 bases, and 14 bases lay between the germline ends. This CDR3 comprises 16 residues. Germline loops: CDR1 MNHNS, CDR2 SASEGT. DNA for the CDR3: TGTGCCAGCAGTGTCGGGACTCTAATAAGCACAGATACGCAGTATTTT. Translating gives CASSVGTLISTDTQYF.

The genes are TRBV10-2 and TRBJ2-7, with D unresolved. Trimming took off 3 bases at V and 3 bases at J, with 12 bases between the two ends. The CDR3 contains 14 residues. Germline V lookup: CDR1 WSHSY, CDR2 SAAADI. The CDR3 nucleotides are TGCGCCAGCAGTGATGCGGAGAATATCTACGAGCAGTACTTC. This gives the protein CASSDAENIYEQYF.

The rearrangement links TRBV20-1 to TRBJ2-3, with D uncertain. Germline CDR1 DFQATT, CDR2 SNEGSKA (reference sequence). CDR3 size: 11 residues. V gave up 5 bases and J gave up 6 bases, with 9 bases separating them. The CDR3 is CSAGSRDTQYF. CDR3 in DNA: TGCAGTGCTGGCTCGAGGGATACGCAGTATTTT.

The rearrangement links TRBV10-1 to TRBJ1-5; the D is unclear. Germline assignment: CDR1 WNHNN and CDR2 SYGVQD (reference sequence). This CDR3 is built from 13 residues. The germline V and J ends were trimmed by 5 bases and 5 bases, with 10 bases remaining between them. In DNA, the CDR3 is TGCGCCAGCAGTTTCGGGGTTGATCAGCCCCAGCATTTT. It codes for CASSFGVDQPQHF.

The chain has TRBV18 and TRBJ1-6; 7 bases match TRBD1. The V and J ends lost 3 bases and 5 bases, in that order; junction bases with no gene match: 10. In germline, CDR1 is KGHSH, CDR2 LQKENI. This CDR3 contains 17 residues. The CDR3 loop reads CASSPETGRLNNSPLHF. The CDR3 DNA reads as TGTGCCAGCTCACCCGAGACAGGGCGCCTCAATAATTCACCCCTCCACTTT.

This chain connects TRBV30 to TRBJ1-1, with D possibly being TRBD1 (6 bases). Trimming shortened V by 4 bases and J by 0 bases, and 9 bases separated the two germline ends. The CDR3 length is 13 residues. The germline CDR1 and CDR2 sequences are GTSNPN and SVGIG (reference sequence). In nucleotides, the CDR3 is TGTGCCTGGACAGGGGCACTGAACACTGAAGCTTTCTTT. Translating it yields CAWTGALNTEAFF.

The chain is built from TRBV6-2 or TRBV6-3 and TRBJ2-3; possible D gene TRBD1, 6 bases. The germline V gene has CDR1 MNHEY and CDR2 SVGEGT. V was shortened by 5 bases and J by 5 bases, with 11 bases between the two germline ends. The CDR3 totals 13 residues. CDR3 coding DNA: TGTGCCAGCAGTATTACAGGGAAAGATACGCAGTATTTT. Its translation is CASSITGKDTQYF.